Each of the 22 T cell receptor beta chains below was sequenced from the same sample in a study of T cell changes during pregnancy in multiple sclerosis. Assay: immunoSEQ multiplex PCR; the TCRdb copy retains only in-frame clones and omits some. The table has some 44,000 clones, around 90% seen once. Sample: CD4+ T cells from peripheral blood mononuclear cells, taken in the second trimester of pregnancy. The receptors were gathered from a female donor with multiple sclerosis, enrolled in a pregnancy study.

The V gene is TRBV9, the J gene TRBJ2-1; 13 bases map to TRBD2. CDR1 and CDR2 from the germline V gene are SGDLS and YYNGEE. This CDR3 has 15 residues. Trimming removed 7 bases from V and 8 bases from J; junction bases left unmatched: 9. The CDR3 spells CASSLLAGGPDEQFF. CDR3 in DNA: TGTGCCAGCTCCTTACTAGCGGGAGGGCCGGATGAGCAGTTCTTC.

The table lists this clone with a count of one. The chain employs TRBV6-5 and TRBJ1-2; D not resolved. Between the trimmed V and J ends, which lost 4 bases and 4 bases, there was a span of 13 bases. The CDR3 runs to 14 residues. The germline CDR1 and CDR2 sequences are MNHEY and SVGAGI. The CDR3 here is CASSSGPGTYGYTF. CDR3 in DNA: TGTGCCAGCAGTTCCGGCCCGGGTACCTATGGCTACACCTTC.

This clone was seen more than once but under ten times. V usage is TRBV4-2 and J usage is TRBJ2-2; D perhaps matches TRBD2 (5 bases). The V gene lost 0 bases and the J gene lost 0 bases, with 14 bases spanning the gap. Germline values: CDR1 LGHNA, CDR2 YNFKEQ. The CDR3 runs 18 residues. In DNA, the CDR3 is TGTGCCAGCAGCCAAGAAGGTAGCGCTTTCGCGAACACCGGGGAGCTGTTTTTT. It yields the protein CASSQEGSAFANTGELFF.

The rearrangement uses TRBV5-1 and TRBJ2-5; 8 positions agree with TRBD2. Trimming removed 0 bases from V and 7 bases from J; junction bases left unmatched: 2. There are 13 residues in the CDR3. The germline V gene encodes CDR1 SGHRS and CDR2 YFSETQ. CDR3 sequence reads: CASSLASGGTQYF. In DNA, the CDR3 is TGCGCCAGCAGCTTGGCGAGCGGGGGGACCCAGTACTTC.

The CDR3 DNA sequence: TGTGCCAGCAGCTCCGCGGGCGGGAGCGGCTACACCTTC. This sequence encodes CASSSAGGSGYTF. The chain is built from TRBV5-6 and TRBJ1-2; unclear D gene. CDR1 and CDR2 (germline): SGHDT, YYEEEE. The V and J ends lost 3 bases and 8 bases respectively, with 14 bases between them. The CDR3 is made up of 13 amino acids.

The chain recombines TRBV13 with TRBJ2-4; maybe TRBD2 (7 bases). Trimming took off 0 bases at V and 3 bases at J, with 12 bases between the two ends. The CDR3 is 16 amino acids. Germline lookup yields CDR1 PRHDT and CDR2 FYEKMQ (reference sequence). DNA for the CDR3: TGTGCCAGCAGCTTAGGAGGGGGGGCATACAAAAACATTCAGTACTTC. This gives the protein CASSLGGGAYKNIQYF.

This clone is medium-sized (0.01 to 0.1%) in the sample. The V gene is TRBV19, the J gene TRBJ2-2, with D possibly being TRBD1 (6 bases). The germline V gene has CDR1 LNHDA and CDR2 SQIVND (reference sequence). The V end was cut by 6 bases, the J end by 4 bases, with 9 bases between. CDR3 length: 13 amino acids. CDR3 in DNA: TGTGCCAGTAGGGGGGCGACCACCGGGGAGCTGTTTTTT. Translation gives CASRGATTGELFF.

The chain couples TRBV7-8 to TRBJ2-3; D is unclear. This CDR3 region has 15 residues. The germline V and J ends were trimmed by 0 bases and 0 bases, with 7 bases remaining between them. The germline V gene encodes CDR1 SGHVS and CDR2 FQNEAQ. This chain's CDR3 is CASSLAELSTDTQYF. As DNA, the CDR3 is TGTGCCAGCAGCTTAGCGGAGCTAAGCACAGATACGCAGTATTTT.

V and J are TRBV5-1 and TRBJ2-3; 11 bases map to TRBD2. The CDR3 runs to 17 residues. Germline V CDR1 and CDR2: SGHRS, YFSETQ. With V trimmed by 2 bases and J by 1 base, 6 bases remained unmatched. The CDR3 region is CASSFGSGRAGTDTQYF. The CDR3, as DNA: TGCGCCAGCAGCTTTGGTAGCGGGAGGGCCGGCACAGATACGCAGTATTTT.

The gene calls are TRBV28 and TRBJ2-2; a weak D match, TRBD1 (6 bases). Trimming left V 1 base short and J 7 bases short, with 19 bases between. The CDR3 sequence is 17 residues long. The germline gives CDR1 MDHEN, CDR2 SYDVKM. The CDR3 nucleotides read TGTGCCAGCAGTTTATCAGGGTGGAAAGGGGGTTTCGGGGAGCTGTTTTTT. Its translation is CASSLSGWKGGFGELFF.

A few counts support this clone. This chain links TRBV30 with TRBJ2-7; 7 nucleotides agree with TRBD1. V lost 2 bases to trimming and J lost 4 bases; unmatched junction nucleotides: 5. CDR3 length: 13 residues. Germline assignment: CDR1 GTSNPN and CDR2 SVGIG (reference sequence). CDR3 protein: CAWSTNRGYEQYF. The DNA for the CDR3 is TGTGCCTGGAGTACAAACAGGGGTTACGAGCAGTACTTC.

This clone was counted once. V gene TRBV15 combines with J gene TRBJ2-3, with TRBD1 identical over 7 bases. J was trimmed by 2 bases and V by 0 bases; bases with no gene match: 11. CDR1 LNHNV and CDR2 YYDKDF come from the germline V gene (reference sequence). The CDR3 contains 18 residues. The chain's CDR3 is CATSRDGWGQINTDTQYF. The CDR3 nucleotides read TGTGCCACCAGCAGAGATGGGTGGGGACAGATTAACACAGATACGCAGTATTTT.

The chain uses TRBV10-1 and TRBJ1-4; D is undetermined. V shed 8 bases and J shed 0 bases, with 19 bases lying between them. Germline lookup yields CDR1 WNHNN and CDR2 SYGVQD (reference sequence). The CDR3 runs 17 residues. The CDR3 protein is CASSPVGLRATNEKLFF. The CDR3 DNA is TGCGCCAGCTCCCCCGTCGGACTGCGAGCAACTAATGAAAAACTGTTTTTT.

V usage is TRBV28 and J usage is TRBJ2-1; 11 nucleotides align to TRBD2. After removal of 5 bases from V and 10 bases from J, the junction contained 10 bases not matched to a gene. The CDR3 runs to 15 residues. Germline CDR1 reads MDHEN; CDR2 reads SYDVKM. As DNA, the CDR3 is TGTGCCAGCAGTAAATCTACTAGCGGGAGCGTGGAGCAGTTCTTC. Its protein is CASSKSTSGSVEQFF.

This CDR3 is CASSISWTGYEAFF. The CDR3 DNA reads TGCGCCAGCAGCATATCCTGGACAGGGTATGAAGCTTTCTTT. This chain uses TRBV5-1 with TRBJ1-1, with 8 bases identical to TRBD1. With 4 bases clipped from V and 7 bases from J, the junction kept 9 bases outside the gene matches. Germline values: CDR1 SGHRS, CDR2 YFSETQ. CDR3 length: 14 amino acids.

The J gene is TRBJ1-1, the V gene TRBV2; D remains ambiguous. Germline values: CDR1 SNHLY, CDR2 FYNNEI. V shed 6 bases and J shed 2 bases, with 10 bases lying between them. The CDR3 sequence is 13 residues long. The CDR3 here is CASSSTANTEAFF. The CDR3 DNA sequence: TGTGCCAGCAGCTCCACAGCAAACACTGAAGCTTTCTTT. The whole variable domain, remainder taken from reference TRBV2 and TRBJ1-1, is EPEVTQTPSHQVTQMGQEVILRCVPISNHLYFYWYRQILGQKVEFLVSFYNNEISEKSEIFDDQFSVERPDGSNFTLKIRSTKLEDSAMYFCASSSTANTEAFFGQGTRLTVV.

Only one count was recorded for this clone. The rearrangement joins TRBV7-2 to TRBJ2-2; 7 nucleotides align to TRBD2. The V gene's germline CDR1 is SGHTA and CDR2 FQGNSA. J lost 5 bases, V lost 3 bases, and 9 bases had no gene match. This CDR3 region has 16 residues. The CDR3 loop is CASSLGGVPGTGELFF. DNA for the CDR3: TGTGCCAGCAGCTTGGGGGGGGTACCGGGAACCGGGGAGCTGTTTTTT.

This rearrangement joins TRBV20-1 to TRBJ1-2; no reliable D call. The CDR3 runs to 10 residues. V gave up 3 bases and J gave up 12 bases, with 11 bases separating them. Germline loops: CDR1 DFQATT, CDR2 SNEGSKA (reference sequence). The DNA for the CDR3 is TGCAGTGCTAGTCGCCCAGTGAACACCTTC. This sequence encodes CSASRPVNTF.

The chain uses TRBV5-4 and TRBJ2-4, with TRBD2 matching 16 bases. The CDR3 length is 16 residues. V shed 5 bases, J shed 13 bases, and the junction held 12 bases outside the gene matches. Germline CDR1 SGHNT, CDR2 YYREEE (reference sequence). The CDR3 DNA reads as TGTGCCAGCAGTCTAACCGGGACTAGCGGGAGGGCTGGCCAGTACTTC. It yields the protein CASSLTGTSGRAGQYF.

This clone has just a few counts. The J gene is TRBJ2-1, the V gene TRBV19; D is ambiguous. The V end was cut by 0 bases, the J end by 0 bases, with 12 bases between. The germline gives CDR1 LNHDA, CDR2 SQIVND (reference sequence). The CDR3 sequence is 17 residues long. For the CDR3, the DNA is TGTGCCAGTAGTATAGATGACGCCGGGTCCTCCTACAATGAGCAGTTCTTC. Protein product: CASSIDDAGSSYNEQFF.

The rearrangement uses TRBV28 and TRBJ2-7; 7 nucleotides align to TRBD2. Germline CDR1 reads MDHEN; CDR2 reads SYDVKM. V shed 3 bases, J shed 0 bases, and the junction held 17 bases outside the gene matches. This CDR3 has 19 residues. The CDR3 is CASSFEVAGAVLISYEQYF. CDR3 bases: TGTGCCAGCAGTTTCGAGGTGGCGGGAGCCGTGCTGATCTCCTACGAGCAGTACTTC.

The rearrangement uses TRBV2 and TRBJ2-1; TRBD2 agrees at 11 bases. The CDR3 extends over 14 amino acids. Germline lookup yields CDR1 SNHLY and CDR2 FYNNEI. With V trimmed by 7 bases and J by 6 bases, 5 bases remained unmatched. In DNA, the CDR3 is TGTGCCAGCAAGGGACTAGCGGCTCTCAATGAGCAGTTCTTC. This translates into CASKGLAALNEQFF.